These T cell receptor beta chains were read from a single sample in a study of shared clonotypes between healthy human individuals. TCRdb's table, derived via immunoSEQ multiplex PCR, lists solely in-frame clones and lacks some. The sample has more than 2 million clones; roughly 95% are singletons. Sequencing was carried out using naive CD8+ T cells from PBMCs. The receptors stem from a man aged 18 to 29 in good health. Some clones in this sample may be carry-over from other donors' samples. Both conserved end residues are part of each CDR3. The D gene is left open where the match is weak.

>TRBJ2-7|TRBV2|TRBD1
CAIIFESGQGVSEQYF
TGTGCCATCATATTCGAATCGGGACAGGGGGTATCCGAGCAGTACTTC
>TRBJ2-1|TRBV27|TRBD2
CASSWTRTNEQFF
TGTGCCAGCAGTTGGACTAGAACCAATGAGCAGTTCTTC
>TRBJ2-7|TRBV19|.
CASSRGWEQYF
TGTGCCAGTTCTAGGGGTTGGGAGCAGTACTTC
>TRBJ2-2|TRBV15|TRBD2
CATSNGTSGLFTGELFF
TGTGCCACCAGCAACGGGACTAGCGGCTTGTTCACCGGGGAGCTGTTTTTT
>TRBJ2-7|TRBV27|.
CASSRLGDEQYF
TGTGCCAGCAGCAGACTAGGGGACGAGCAGTACTTC
>TRBJ1-1|TRBV12-1|.
CASGRGTDGREAFF
TGTGCCAGCGGGCGGGGGACGGATGGGCGGGAAGCTTTCTTT
>TRBJ2-5|TRBV11-2|TRBD1
CASRPLPRDRGRETQYF
TGTGCCAGCAGGCCTCTCCCCCGGGACAGGGGGCGGGAGACCCAGTACTTC
>TRBJ1-1|TRBV27|.
CASKIWGYTEAFF
TGTGCCAGCAAAATATGGGGGTACACTGAAGCTTTCTTT
>TRBJ2-7|TRBV25-1|TRBD2
CASSEGGRADEQYF
TGTGCCAGCAGTGAAGGCGGGAGAGCGGACGAGCAGTACTTC
>TRBJ2-2|TRBV9|.
CASSVINTGELFF
TGTGCCAGCAGCGTAATCAACACCGGGGAGCTGTTTTTT
>TRBJ2-1|TRBV9|.
CASSVAVGGEQFF
TGTGCCAGCAGCGTTGCGGTGGGAGGTGAGCAGTTCTTC
>TRBJ2-1|TRBV20-1|.
CSGRGYEQFF
TGCAGTGGGAGGGGGTACGAGCAGTTCTTC
>TRBJ2-2|TRBV9|.
CASSELRTVETNTGELFF
TGTGCCAGCAGCGAACTAAGGACGGTAGAAACGAACACCGGGGAGCTGTTTTTT